A selection of T cell receptor beta chains follows, all from one sample in a study of cytomegalovirus exposure and HLA in healthy donors. The repertoire was sequenced with immunoSEQ multiplex PCR; TCRdb's copy has only in-frame clones and lacks some. Found here are about 96,000 clones, 64% of them singletons; the top ten hold approximately 3%. Sequences were obtained from PBMCs. The receptors stem from a man aged 60 to 75 in good health and CMV-seronegative. The CDR3 runs from the conserved cysteine through the conserved F or W. A D gene is named only where the DNA matches it firmly. Rows may omit the clone size; those that give it use once, few, many or a size class.

J gene	clone size	CDR3 length	V gene	D gene	CDR3 protein	CDR3 DNA
TRBJ2-3	-	17	TRBV9	-	CASSVGPGSNPADTQYF	TGTGCCAGCAGCGTAGGGCCAGGCAGCAATCCGGCAGATACGCAGTATTTT
TRBJ2-7	-	14	TRBV25-1	TRBD1	CASRSDRVTYEQYF	TGTGCCAGCAGATCAGACAGGGTTACCTACGAGCAGTACTTC
TRBJ2-7	-	15	TRBV2	TRBD1	CASSDRGPPSYGQYF	TGTGCCAGCAGTGATAGGGGGCCCCCCTCCTACGGGCAGTACTTC
TRBJ1-5	-	13	TRBV2	-	CASRTIEGQPQHF	TGTGCCAGCAGAACAATAGAGGGCCAGCCCCAGCATTTT
TRBJ2-5	-	13	TRBV30	TRBD2	CAWSAGGPGEQYF	TGTGCCTGGAGTGCGGGAGGCCCGGGGGAGCAGTACTTC
TRBJ1-2	-	16	TRBV4-2	-	CASSQAPTGGYYGYTF	TGTGCCAGCAGCCAAGCCCCGACAGGCGGCTACTATGGCTACACCTTC
TRBJ2-1	few	15	TRBV5-1	TRBD2	CASSTGTSGGNEQFF	TGCGCCAGCAGCACCGGGACTAGCGGGGGGAATGAGCAGTTCTTC
TRBJ1-2	many	14	TRBV7-9	TRBD1	CASSLVGTGFVYTF	TGTGCCAGCAGCTTAGTCGGGACAGGTTTCGTCTACACCTTC
TRBJ1-2	-	14	TRBV6-1	TRBD1	CASSEAGQNYGYTF	TGTGCCAGCAGTGAAGCGGGACAGAACTATGGCTACACCTTC
TRBJ2-3	-	13	TRBV14	TRBD2	CASSLAGGDTQYF	TGTGCCAGCAGCCTGGCGGGAGGGGATACGCAGTATTTT
TRBJ2-7	-	14	TRBV27	-	CASSNTGLLYEQYF	TGTGCCAGCAGTAACACAGGTCTTCTCTACGAGCAGTACTTC
TRBJ2-1	many	13	TRBV7-3	-	CASSFGGVTEQFF	TGTGCCAGCAGTTTCGGAGGGGTAACTGAGCAGTTCTTC
TRBJ1-6	once	15	TRBV7-2	-	CASSLKDNYNSPLHF	TGTGCCAGCAGCTTAAAGGACAATTATAATTCACCCCTCCACTTT
TRBJ2-5	-	16	TRBV9	-	CASSAPRGSSRETQYF	TGTGCCAGCAGCGCCCCCCGGGGGTCCTCCAGGGAGACCCAGTACTTC
TRBJ2-7	-	14	TRBV13	TRBD2	CASSGTSGSYEQYF	TGTGCCAGCAGCGGGACTAGCGGGAGCTACGAGCAGTACTTC
TRBJ1-2	-	14	TRBV6-5	-	CASSDLEGGYGYTF	TGTGCCAGCAGTGATCTGGAGGGCGGCTATGGCTACACCTTC
TRBJ2-7	few	13	TRBV5-6	TRBD1	CASRPGQGALEYF	TGTGCCAGCAGACCGGGACAGGGGGCCCTGGAGTACTTC
TRBJ2-7	medium-sized	15	TRBV21-1	-	CASSIRGQGAYEQYF	TGTGCCAGCAGCATTCGTGGTCAGGGGGCCTACGAGCAGTACTTC
TRBJ1-4	-	15	TRBV28	-	CASRTRQATNEKLFF	TGTGCCAGCAGAACCAGACAGGCAACTAATGAAAAACTGTTTTTT
TRBJ1-2	-	16	TRBV28	TRBD1	CASSRYVGTGDYGYTF	TGTGCCAGCAGCCGTTATGTGGGGACAGGGGACTATGGCTACACCTTC
TRBJ2-2	-	13	TRBV6-5	-	CASSKRGTGELFF	TGTGCCAGCAGTAAAAGGGGTACCGGGGAGCTGTTTTTT
TRBJ2-3	once	16	TRBV6-6	TRBD2	CASSDSGTSGTDTQYF	TGTGCCAGCAGTGACTCAGGAACTAGCGGAACAGATACGCAGTATTTT
TRBJ2-2	-	14	TRBV6-6	TRBD2	CASSYSGGTGELFF	TGTGCCAGCAGTTACTCGGGGGGGACCGGGGAGCTGTTTTTT
TRBJ2-6	-	16	TRBV27	-	CASSPHRASGANVLTF	TGTGCCAGCAGTCCCCACAGGGCCTCTGGGGCCAACGTCCTGACTTTC
TRBJ2-1	-	16	TRBV4-2	TRBD2	CASSQSGLAGGHEQFF	TGTGCCAGCAGCCAATCTGGACTAGCGGGGGGCCATGAGCAGTTCTTC
TRBJ2-7	few	13	TRBV10-3	TRBD1	CAIKQGQYYEQYF	TGTGCCATAAAACAGGGACAGTACTACGAGCAGTACTTC
TRBJ1-1	-	14	TRBV7-2	-	CASSLLSSNTEAFF	TGTGCCAGCAGCTTATTGAGTTCCAACACTGAAGCTTTCTTT
TRBJ2-3	few	14	TRBV6-4	-	CASSDSREVDTQYF	TGTGCCAGCAGTGACTCCCGAGAAGTAGATACGCAGTATTTT
TRBJ1-3	-	14	TRBV18	-	CASSPRDSGNTIYF	TGTGCCAGCTCACCGAGGGACTCTGGAAACACCATATATTTT
TRBJ2-4	-	13	TRBV9	-	CASSVGWEDIQYF	TGTGCCAGCAGCGTCGGGTGGGAGGACATTCAGTACTTC
TRBJ1-1	few	13	TRBV5-1	-	CASSLVPSAEAFF	TGCGCCAGCAGCTTGGTTCCAAGCGCTGAAGCTTTCTTT
TRBJ2-5	few	13	TRBV5-6	TRBD1	CASSWGTEETQYF	TGTGCCAGCAGCTGGGGGACAGAAGAGACCCAGTACTTC
TRBJ2-7	-	15	TRBV11-2	TRBD2	CASSRTSGSSYEQYF	TGTGCCAGCAGTCGCACTAGCGGGAGCTCCTACGAGCAGTACTTC
TRBJ2-7	-	15	TRBV4-2	-	CASSQEGESSYEQYF	TGTGCCAGCAGCCAAGAAGGGGAAAGCTCCTACGAGCAGTACTTC
TRBJ1-4	few	15	TRBV5-5	TRBD1	CASRRTGGGNEKLFF	TGTGCCAGCAGGAGGACAGGGGGGGGTAATGAAAAACTGTTTTTT
TRBJ1-1	-	13	TRBV6-5	-	CASNRGGNTEAFF	TGTGCCAGCAATAGGGGGGGAAACACTGAAGCTTTCTTT
TRBJ2-3	-	16	TRBV27	TRBD1	CASSRAQGITTDTQYF	TGTGCCAGCAGTCGGGCACAGGGGATTACCACAGATACGCAGTATTTT
TRBJ1-2	-	15	TRBV28	-	CASSLAGAGAEGYTF	TGTGCCAGCAGTTTAGCTGGGGCAGGGGCGGAAGGCTACACCTTC
TRBJ1-1	-	15	TRBV5-1	TRBD1	CASSLPGQLNTEAFF	TGCGCCAGCAGCTTACCGGGACAGCTGAACACTGAAGCTTTCTTT
TRBJ1-5	-	16	TRBV2	-	CASSGLQGRNNQPQHF	TGTGCCAGCAGTGGGTTACAGGGTAGGAACAATCAGCCCCAGCATTTT
TRBJ1-1	-	17	TRBV10-3	TRBD1	CAIRESPGQGYTTEAFF	TGTGCCATCAGGGAATCACCGGGACAGGGGTATACCACTGAAGCTTTCTTT
TRBJ1-1	-	13	TRBV6-1	-	CASSEARGFGAFF	TGTGCCAGCAGTGAAGCCAGAGGGTTCGGGGCTTTCTTT
TRBJ2-2	-	17	TRBV28	TRBD1	CASSLNPPRGRAGELFF	TGTGCCAGCAGTTTGAATCCCCCCAGGGGGCGGGCCGGGGAGCTGTTTTTT
TRBJ1-2	-	13	TRBV30	-	CACSAGANYGYTF	TGTGCCTGCTCAGCAGGGGCTAACTATGGCTACACCTTC